This entry lists 17 T cell receptor beta chains sequenced from one sample in a study of cytomegalovirus exposure and HLA in healthy donors (dated by TCRdb to the late 2010s). Preparation of the library involved the immunoSEQ multiplex PCR assay. TCRdb obtained this table from immuneACCESS and retained in-frame rearrangements with V and J assigned. These tables miss some clones; where compared with another copy, unresolved V genes account for less than half of the shortfall, and the remainder is unexplained. Recorded for this sample are fewer than 150,000 clones; 86% of them occurred a single time. Around 5% of the sample is in the top ten clones. The sample taken for sequencing was PBMCs. These receptors came from a man younger than 35 in good health and CMV-seronegative.

The genes are TRBV29-1 and TRBJ2-3, with 11 bases lining up with TRBD2. CDR3 length: 14 amino acids. The germline V gene encodes CDR1 SQVTM and CDR2 ANQGSEA. Germline trimming cut 7 bases from V and 5 bases from J; bases unmatched to any gene: 8. CDR3 residues: CSESSGREGDTQYF. In nucleotides, the CDR3 is TGCAGCGAGAGTAGCGGGAGGGAAGGAGATACGCAGTATTTT.

The chain is built from TRBV19 and TRBJ1-1, with D maybe TRBD1 (5 bases). CDR1 LNHDA and CDR2 SQIVND come from the germline V gene (reference sequence). The CDR3 contains 15 residues. The germline V and J ends were trimmed by 1 base and 4 bases, with 13 bases remaining between them. CDR3 region: CASSIGGRMSTEAFF. The DNA of the CDR3 is TGTGCCAGTAGTATAGGGGGCCGAATGAGCACTGAAGCTTTCTTT.

The chain carries TRBV18 and TRBJ2-7, with a tentative D call TRBD1 (6 bases). The CDR3 runs 16 residues. Germline loops: CDR1 KGHSH, CDR2 LQKENI. Trimming took off 3 bases at V and 4 bases at J, with 19 bases between the two ends. The chain's CDR3 is CASSPLQGVGKYEQYF. DNA for the CDR3: TGTGCCAGCTCACCGTTACAGGGCGTTGGGAAGTACGAGCAGTACTTC.

The chain recombines TRBV6-1 with TRBJ2-1, with 8 positions matching TRBD2. With V trimmed by 4 bases and J by 1 base, 3 bases remained unmatched. This CDR3 comprises 15 residues. CDR1 is MNHNS and CDR2 is SASEGT in the germline V gene. CDR3 nucleotides: TGTGCCAGCAGTGTAACTAGCGGATCCTACAATGAGCAGTTCTTC. This gives the protein CASSVTSGSYNEQFF.

V usage is TRBV2 and J usage is TRBJ1-4; a weak D match, TRBD1 (5 bases). V was pared by 3 bases and J by 4 bases, with 18 bases between. The CDR3 loop spans 17 amino acids. The germline V gene has CDR1 SNHLY and CDR2 FYNNEI. Here the CDR3 reads CASSDRTHVLGNEKLFF. The CDR3 DNA reads as TGTGCCAGCAGTGATAGGACACACGTTCTTGGTAATGAAAAACTGTTTTTT.

This chain uses TRBV7-2 with TRBJ2-1, with 9 bases that match TRBD2. Trimming took 3 bases from V and 4 from J; bases not matched to a gene: 4. Germline CDR1 and CDR2: SGHTA and FQGNSA. The CDR3 spans 15 residues. CDR3 bases: TGTGCCAGCAGCTTTGAGACTAGCGGTTACAATGAGCAGTTCTTC. Its translation is CASSFETSGYNEQFF.

The V gene is TRBV6-1, the J gene TRBJ2-5, with 8 bases lining up with TRBD2. Germline V gene data show CDR1 as MNHNS and CDR2 as SASEGT. The CDR3 is 15 amino acids. The CDR3 here is CALKTSGDTVKTQYF. CDR3 bases: TGTGCGCTAAAAACTAGCGGCGACACCGTGAAGACCCAGTACTTC.

As concerns this clone: The junction does not match germline at one end; this may be a read error. This chain connects TRBV7-7 to TRBJ2-5, with 11 positions matching TRBD1. The germline V gene has CDR1 SSHAT and CDR2 FNYEAQ (reference sequence). The CDR3 is made up of 15 amino acids. CDR3 loop: CASTRGQGGRETQYF. The CDR3 nucleotides are TGTGCTAGCACCCGGGGACAGGGGGGTCGGGAGACCCAGTACTTC.

The rearrangement joins TRBV7-2 to TRBJ2-1, with a weak D call TRBD1 (5 bases). Germline CDR1 reads SGHTA; CDR2 reads FQGNSA. The CDR3 totals 16 residues. V was trimmed by 3 bases and J by 4 bases, leaving 16 bases between them. CDR3 loop: CASSLSGHSGYNEQFF. CDR3 DNA: TGTGCCAGCAGCTTGAGTGGACACTCAGGTTACAATGAGCAGTTCTTC.

V usage is TRBV5-1 and J usage is TRBJ2-1; D gene unclear. Germline CDR1 reads SGHRS; CDR2 reads YFSETQ. CDR3 length: 12 amino acids. Trimming cost V 2 bases and J 4 bases, with 4 bases left between them. The CDR3 nucleotides read TGCGCCAGCAGCTTACAGTACAATGAGCAGTTCTTC. Protein product: CASSLQYNEQFF.

The chain joins TRBV5-1 to TRBJ1-1; D is possibly TRBD1 (5 bases). The CDR3 is 14 residues long. From germline, CDR1 is SGHRS and CDR2 YFSETQ. V lost 2 bases to trimming and J lost 0 bases, with 8 bases between them. The CDR3 protein is CASSFLGVNTEAFF. The CDR3 region has the DNA TGCGCCAGCAGCTTTCTAGGGGTGAACACTGAAGCTTTCTTT.

A few counts support this clone. The J gene is TRBJ1-1, the V gene TRBV5-5; tentative D call: TRBD1 (5 bases). V lost 0 bases and J 1 base, leaving 10 bases between the germline ends. This CDR3 contains 15 residues. From germline, CDR1 is SGHKS and CDR2 YYEKEE (reference sequence). The DNA of the CDR3 is TGTGCCAGCAGCTTGGAACCGACAGCGAACACTGAAGCTTTCTTT. It translates to CASSLEPTANTEAFF.

This chain uses TRBV4-1 with TRBJ2-7; 9 bases are shared with TRBD2. The CDR3 runs 20 residues. Unmatched junction bases numbered 18, after V lost 0 bases and J lost 3 bases. Germline CDR1 and CDR2: MGHRA and YSYEKL. CDR3 in DNA: TGCGCCAGCAGCCAAGAACTTGCAGCGGGAGGTCCCCCTTCCTTCTACGAGCAGTACTTC. It specifies CASSQELAAGGPPSFYEQYF.

The chain couples TRBV5-4 to TRBJ2-3, with TRBD1 matching over 7 bases. Unmatched junction bases numbered 9, after V lost 6 bases and J lost 2 bases. CDR1 is SGHNT and CDR2 is YYREEE in the germline V gene (reference sequence). The CDR3 contains 15 residues. CDR3 DNA: TGTGCCAGCACAGGGGACAGCGATAACACAGATACGCAGTATTTT. Encoded protein: CASTGDSDNTDTQYF.

J is TRBJ1-3 and V is TRBV6-5, with TRBD1 identical over 7 bases. Looked up from germline, CDR1 is MNHEY and CDR2 is SVGAGI. There are 16 residues in the CDR3. The V gene end was trimmed by 2 bases and the J gene end by 2 bases; junction bases not matched to a gene: 6. CDR3 bases: TGTGCCAGCAGTTACCTGACGACAGGGACTGGAAACACCATATATTTT. It is translated as CASSYLTTGTGNTIYF.

The rearrangement uses TRBV2 and TRBJ1-4; TRBD1 agrees at 9 bases. V gave up 5 bases and J gave up 7 bases; unmatched junction bases: 5. Germline CDR1 reads SNHLY; CDR2 reads FYNNEI. This CDR3 spans 14 amino acids. Here the CDR3 reads CASSTGGAAEKLFF. CDR3 bases: TGTGCCAGCAGTACAGGGGGCGCGGCTGAAAAACTGTTTTTT.

This clone was recorded only once. This chain uses TRBV19 with TRBJ1-5; D ambiguous. Germline CDR1 reads LNHDA; CDR2 reads SQIVND (reference sequence). The ends were cut back, 0 bases at V and 5 bases at J, with 8 bases in the middle. The CDR3 runs to 14 residues. The CDR3 reads CASSIDQADQPQHF. As DNA, the CDR3 is TGTGCCAGTAGTATAGATCAGGCTGATCAGCCCCAGCATTTT.